A selection of T cell receptor beta chains follows, all from one sample in a study of T cell responses to AZD1222 COVID-19 vaccine. Clones were read by immunoSEQ multiplex PCR, and TCRdb kept only the in-frame ones, dropping some. The sample yields over 75,000 clones, roughly nine tenths seen once. This specimen consisted of peripheral blood, obtained on day 0 of AZD1222 vaccination. All receptors derive from an adult in good health. Both conserved end residues are part of each CDR3. A D gene is named only where the DNA matches it firmly. The size field is filled for only some rows; it gives once, few, many or a size class.

.,.,TRBJ2-7,TRBV7-9,TGTGCCAGCAGCTTGAGCTCATGGGCAGGTCTTGGTACGGAGCAGTACTTC,CASSLSSWAGLGTEQYF
.,once,TRBJ1-2,TRBV5-4,TGTGCCAGCAGCTTGAACGATAACTATGGCTACACCTTC,CASSLNDNYGYTF
.,.,TRBJ2-7,TRBV19,TGTGCCAGTAGTGTCGCAGGGCTGGGATACTCCTACGAGCAGTACTTC,CASSVAGLGYSYEQYF
.,.,TRBJ2-7,TRBV20-1,TGCAGTGCCACGTGGGACTACGAGCAGTACTTC,CSATWDYEQYF
.,.,TRBJ2-2,TRBV19,TGTGCCAGTAGTGCGGCGGCTGGACCGTTTTTT,CASSAAAGPFF
.,.,TRBJ2-7,TRBV5-1,TGCGCCAGCAGCAACTTACGGGAGCAGTACTTC,CASSNLREQYF
TRBD1,.,TRBJ2-7,TRBV6-5,TGTGCCAGCAGTCTCCGACAGGGCACCTACGAGCAGTACTTC,CASSLRQGTYEQYF
.,.,TRBJ2-7,TRBV19,TGTGCCAGTAGTTTCGGGACCTACGAGCAGTACTTC,CASSFGTYEQYF
TRBD1,.,TRBJ2-7,TRBV2,TGTGCCAGCAGTGGACAGGGCTACGAGCAGTACTTC,CASSGQGYEQYF
TRBD2,.,TRBJ2-1,TRBV6-1,TGTGCCAGCAGTGGGCCGACTAGCGGTGGCCCAGAGCAGTTCTTC,CASSGPTSGGPEQFF
.,once,TRBJ1-2,TRBV6-5,TGTGCCAGCAAACCAATAGGATTGGTGAACTATGGCTACACCTTC,CASKPIGLVNYGYTF
TRBD1,.,TRBJ2-7,TRBV5-1,TGCGCCAGCAGCCCCGGGACAGGCCCCTACGAGCAGTACTTC,CASSPGTGPYEQYF
TRBD1,.,TRBJ1-2,TRBV19,TGTGCCAGTAGTATCCCCACCTCGGACAGGGTTAGCTATGGCTACACCTTC,CASSIPTSDRVSYGYTF
TRBD1,.,TRBJ1-2,TRBV19,TGTGCCAGTAGTACGACCGGGACAGGGCCTGGCTACACCTTC,CASSTTGTGPGYTF
.,.,TRBJ1-6,TRBV9,TGTGCCAGCAGCGGAGGGGGGGCAGGTTTGAATTCACCCCTCCACTTT,CASSGGGAGLNSPLHF
.,.,TRBJ1-1,TRBV5-8,TGTGCCAGCAGCTTGAGTGGGGGACCCCTCACTGAAGCTTTCTTT,CASSLSGGPLTEAFF
.,many,TRBJ1-5,TRBV12-5,TGTGCTAGTGCCTCGGTACAGGGACGCAATCAGCCCCAGCATTTT,CASASVQGRNQPQHF
.,.,TRBJ1-1,TRBV19,TGTGCCAGTAGTATGGGACTTCAGAACACTGAAGCTTTCTTT,CASSMGLQNTEAFF
.,.,TRBJ2-1,TRBV7-6,TGTGCCAGCAGCTTAGACGGGAAAGGGAATGAGCAGTTCTTC,CASSLDGKGNEQFF
.,.,TRBJ2-2,TRBV19,TGTGCCAGTAGTATAGAGTTTCCCGGGGAGCTGTTTTTT,CASSIEFPGELFF
TRBD2,.,TRBJ2-1,TRBV18,TGTGCCAGCTCACTAGAGGAGTGGTCGGGAGGTAGGGAGCAGTTCTTC,CASSLEEWSGGREQFF
.,.,TRBJ1-1,TRBV29-1,TGCAGCGTTGTGGGCACGGTTCAGGCGAACACTGAAGCTTTCTTT,CSVVGTVQANTEAFF
.,.,TRBJ2-7,TRBV7-3,TGTGCCAGCAGCTTAGGCGAGTACTACGAGCAGTACTTC,CASSLGEYYEQYF
.,.,TRBJ1-1,TRBV7-9,TGTGCCAGCAGCTTATCAGGGCGTCGCGAGAAAGCTTTCTTT,CASSLSGRREKAFF
.,.,TRBJ2-2,TRBV2,TGTGCCGGGAGCCTGGTCGCCAACACCGGGGAGCTGTTTTTT,CAGSLVANTGELFF
.,.,TRBJ1-2,TRBV2,TGTGCCAGCGGGAGGGGAGTGGGTGAACTACTTCGAAATGGCTACACCTTC,CASGRGVGELLRNGYTF
.,many,TRBJ2-5,TRBV5-6,TGTGCCAGCAGCTTGACGAAGGACTCACAAGAGACCCAGTACTTC,CASSLTKDSQETQYF
.,.,TRBJ2-3,TRBV15,TGTGCCACCAGCACTGAGGGACCAGATACGCAGTATTTT,CATSTEGPDTQYF
.,few,TRBJ1-1,TRBV10-3,TGTGCCATCAGTGAGTCCTGGGCTTCAGTCTCTTCTGAAGCTTTCTTT,CAISESWASVSSEAFF
.,.,TRBJ2-7,TRBV7-6,TGTGCCAGCAGCTTAGAGACGGGACTCCCTAGCTCCTACGAGCAGTACTTC,CASSLETGLPSSYEQYF
.,.,TRBJ2-4,TRBV11-3,TGTGCCAGCAGCTTAGTTGCTAGCCCGACCCTAGCCAAAAACATTCAGTACTTC,CASSLVASPTLAKNIQYF
.,.,TRBJ1-6,TRBV6-4,TGTGCCAGCAGTGACAGTCCAAATTCACCCCTCCACTTT,CASSDSPNSPLHF
.,.,TRBJ2-7,TRBV6-5,TGTGCCAGCAGGGCACCCCGGGCGGATTCCTACGAGCAGTACTTC,CASRAPRADSYEQYF
TRBD2,few,TRBJ2-2,TRBV6-5,TGTGCCAGCAGTACGACTAGCGAGGACACCGGGGAGCTGTTTTTT,CASSTTSEDTGELFF
.,.,TRBJ2-2,TRBV24-1,TGTGCCACCAGTGATATTTTAACCGGGGAGCTGTTTTTT,CATSDILTGELFF
.,.,TRBJ2-7,TRBV7-8,TGTGCCAGCAGCTTAGCGCGAGGATACGAGCAGTACTTC,CASSLARGYEQYF
.,.,TRBJ1-1,TRBV19,TGTGCCAGTAGTTTGGGACTCCAGAACACTGAAGCTTTCTTT,CASSLGLQNTEAFF
.,.,TRBJ1-1,TRBV7-9,TGTGCCAGCAGCCGGGGAATGCTCGCTGAAGCTTTCTTT,CASSRGMLAEAFF
.,.,TRBJ2-5,TRBV13,TGTGCCAGCAGCTTAAGGGGGGAGAAAGAGACCCAGTACTTC,CASSLRGEKETQYF
.,.,TRBJ2-2,TRBV3-1/TRBV3-2,TGTGCCAGCAGCCAAGCTGGGGAGCTGTTTTTT,CASSQAGELFF
TRBD2,.,TRBJ2-1,TRBV7-3,TGTGCCAGCAGCTTAGCTCCTAGCGGGAGGAGGGACAATGAGCAGTTCTTC,CASSLAPSGRRDNEQFF
.,.,TRBJ1-5,TRBV19,TGTGCCAGTAGTATTTATTCCGCTACTCATAGCAATCAGCCCCAGCATTTT,CASSIYSATHSNQPQHF
.,.,TRBJ1-3,TRBV2,TGTGCCAGCGTAAGTTGGCTTTCTGGAAACACCATATATTTT,CASVSWLSGNTIYF
TRBD1,.,TRBJ1-2,TRBV19,TGTGCCAGTAGTATCGGACAGGATGGCTACACCTTC,CASSIGQDGYTF
.,few,TRBJ1-5,TRBV19,TGTGCCAGTAGTACCCAAGGGAGGGGCAATCAGCCCCAGCATTTT,CASSTQGRGNQPQHF
.,.,TRBJ2-7,TRBV5-1,TGCGCCAGCAGTGCGGGACCTCTCTACGAGCAGTACTTC,CASSAGPLYEQYF
.,.,TRBJ2-2,TRBV6-5,TGTCCATCCACGCGTTTGCGGTCGAACACCGGGGAGCTGTTTTTT,CPSTRLRSNTGELFF
TRBD2,.,TRBJ2-3,TRBV28,TGTGCCAGCAGTTTCATCCGGGAGGGCCCAGATACGCAGTATTTT,CASSFIREGPDTQYF
.,.,TRBJ2-7,TRBV7-7,TGTGCTAGCAGCTTAGGAACAGGGCGGTCGGACGAGCAGTACTTC,CASSLGTGRSDEQYF
.,.,TRBJ2-3,TRBV3-1/TRBV3-2,TGTGCCAGCAGCCAAATGGCGGATACGCAGTATTTT,CASSQMADTQYF